Listed below are T cell receptor beta chains from one sample, sequenced in a study of cytomegalovirus exposure and HLA in healthy donors. Clones were read by immunoSEQ multiplex PCR, and TCRdb kept only the in-frame ones, dropping some. The sample consists of about 190,000 clones, 86% of them appearing once. Sequencing was done on a sample of PBMCs. These receptors were collected from a young woman in good health and CMV-seronegative. Each CDR3 is given with its conserved first and last residue.

CASSFGQDYTDTQYF	TRBV5-4	TRBJ2-3
CASSLSPDRSGSEQYF	TRBV5-1	TRBJ2-7
CASSSGTGGPNYGYTF	TRBV5-6	TRBJ1-2
CASSELLANSYNEQFF	TRBV9	TRBJ2-1
CASSLAAGVRGSYNEQFF	TRBV5-6	TRBJ2-1
CASSYSRAQGEEKAFF	TRBV6-5	TRBJ1-1
CASSEGGQVYYEQYF	TRBV2	TRBJ2-7
CASSDRTTNEKLFF	TRBV5-6	TRBJ1-4
CAIRISGGGSETQYF	TRBV10-3	TRBJ2-5
CASSHGGDYNEQFF	TRBV19	TRBJ2-1
CASSFRVIGAYNEQFF	TRBV27	TRBJ2-1
CASSLRDSPDYGYTF	TRBV7-8	TRBJ1-2
CSVAVSGGYNEQFF	TRBV29-1	TRBJ2-1
CASTLEVLNYGYTF	TRBV2	TRBJ1-2
CASSLQGPMVTEAFF	TRBV5-1	TRBJ1-1
CAWIVGANTEAFF	TRBV30	TRBJ1-1
CASSPGQASYNEQFF	TRBV7-6	TRBJ2-1
CASSLVASRTYNEQFF	TRBV5-1	TRBJ2-1
CASSLALTGSNEELFF	TRBV5-1	TRBJ1-4
CASSLLSSSDEKLFF	TRBV5-8	TRBJ1-4
CASSTVTGEVGTDTQYF	TRBV19	TRBJ2-3
CASSLGDSGDTDTQYF	TRBV5-1	TRBJ2-3
CAWSVLAGPYEQYF	TRBV30	TRBJ2-7
CASMPDRRPEAFF	TRBV5-4	TRBJ1-1
CASSVGPSNQPQHF	TRBV9	TRBJ1-5
CASSSGTRAYNEQFF	TRBV27	TRBJ2-1
CATSRAGPGVYYEQYF	TRBV15	TRBJ2-7
CASSPRSLGADTQYF	TRBV7-9	TRBJ2-3
CASSATGLAGVVGTDTQYF	TRBV9	TRBJ2-3
CASSIGTGTHEQYF	TRBV7-3	TRBJ2-7
CSVEDREQGSETQYF	TRBV29-1	TRBJ2-5
CASSSRTSGRIYEQYF	TRBV11-2	TRBJ2-7
CASSPTSGTQFF	TRBV4-2	TRBJ2-1
CATSRDRADTQYF	TRBV15	TRBJ2-3
CASSQDTGIQETQYF	TRBV4-1	TRBJ2-5
CASSPSTVNTEAFF	TRBV18	TRBJ1-1
CSVKRHTEAFF	TRBV20-1	TRBJ1-1
CASSGTGAMNTEAFF	TRBV7-9	TRBJ1-1